These 12 T cell receptor beta chains share one sample of origin, sequenced in a study of shared clonotypes between healthy human individuals. This table comes from immunoSEQ multiplex PCR, and its TCRdb copy is limited to in-frame clones, with some not included. The sample lists roughly 2,000,000 clones; over 85% were seen once. Naive CD8 cells were CD45RO-negative, positively selected for CCR7, excluding terminally differentiated effector memory CD45RA+ cells. The specimen was naive CD8+ T cells from PBMCs. The receptors derive from a man between 18 and 29 years old in good health. Some clones in this sample may be carry-over from other donors' samples.

V usage is TRBV5-1 and J usage is TRBJ1-5, with 9 bases matching TRBD1. The V gene's germline CDR1 is SGHRS and CDR2 YFSETQ. V shed 6 bases and J 3 bases; nucleotides not matched to a gene: 25. This CDR3 is built from 21 residues. In DNA, the CDR3 is TGCGCCAGCAATCACACCGCGGCCGGGACAGGGAGTAGGAAGAACAATCAGCCCCAGCATTTT. It translates to CASNHTAAGTGSRKNNQPQHF.

Turning to this clone: This CDR3 is also generated by other DNA sequences in the sample. The rearrangement uses TRBV7-6 and TRBJ2-5; D unresolved. This CDR3 contains 13 residues. Trimming removed 5 bases from V and 1 base from J, with 8 bases in between. The germline CDR1 and CDR2 sequences are SGHVS and FNYEAQ. The CDR3 DNA is TGTGCCAGCAGCCCTAGAACCCAAGAGACCCAGTACTTC. Protein product: CASSPRTQETQYF.

In regard to this clone: The sample contains more than one DNA sequence encoding this CDR3. The chain recombines TRBV19 with TRBJ1-1; D is undetermined. The germline V gene encodes CDR1 LNHDA and CDR2 SQIVND (reference sequence). The CDR3 is 13 amino acids. V lost 2 bases and J lost 1, with 5 bases in between. The CDR3 DNA reads TGTGCCAGTAGTATAAGCAGGAACACTGAAGCTTTCTTT. Encoded protein: CASSISRNTEAFF.

This rearrangement joins TRBV4-3 to TRBJ1-4, with 8 bases fitting TRBD1. Trimming at V came to 3 bases and at J to 7 bases, leaving 10 bases not matched to a gene. The germline gives CDR1 LGHNA, CDR2 YSLEER. This CDR3 is built from 16 residues. CDR3 in amino acids: CASSQNRGQGPEKLFF. CDR3 DNA sequence: TGCGCCAGCAGCCAGAACCGAGGACAGGGTCCTGAAAAACTGTTTTTT.

The V call is TRBV28, the J call TRBJ2-5; D possibly uses TRBD1 or TRBD2 (5 bases each). The CDR3 contains 16 residues. V dropped 2 bases and J dropped 6 bases, with 19 bases sitting between them. Per the germline V gene, CDR1 is MDHEN and CDR2 is SYDVKM. The CDR3 DNA reads as TGTGCCAGCAGTTTAACGGCCGGGGCCTCGCGGCAGACCCAGTACTTC. Translating it yields CASSLTAGASRQTQYF.

This clone appeared a single time. The chain carries TRBV9 and TRBJ1-3; maybe TRBD1 (6 bases). The CDR3 spans 14 residues. CDR1 and CDR2 (germline): SGDLS, YYNGEE. Trimming cost V 4 bases and J 2 bases, with 10 bases left between them. CDR3 sequence: CASSLDSPGNTIYF. The CDR3 DNA reads TGTGCCAGCAGCCTGGACAGCCCTGGAAACACCATATATTTT.

The gene calls are TRBV11-1 and TRBJ1-6, with TRBD1 identical over 9 bases. This CDR3 comprises 15 residues. Germline V CDR1 and CDR2: SGHAT, FQDESV (reference sequence). V shed 5 bases and J 6 bases; nucleotides not matched to a gene: 5. CDR3 loop: CASSAWTGVNSPLHF. CDR3 in DNA: TGTGCCAGCAGCGCGTGGACAGGGGTTAATTCACCCCTCCACTTT.

This clone was counted a single time. The V gene is TRBV29-1, the J gene TRBJ2-1; a weak D match, TRBD1 (6 bases). The germline gives CDR1 SQVTM, CDR2 ANQGSEA. This CDR3 is built from 10 residues. The V gene lost 7 bases and the J gene lost 9 bases, with 10 bases spanning the gap. The CDR3 nucleotides read TGCAGCGCTCGGACAGTTGAGCAGTTCTTC. Its translation is CSARTVEQFF.

Concerning this clone: This specimen includes other DNA sequences encoding the same CDR3. The V gene is TRBV2, the J gene TRBJ1-6, with D possibly TRBD1 on 6 matching bases. Germline V gives CDR1 SNHLY, CDR2 FYNNEI. The CDR3 is made up of 15 amino acids. Trimming removed 6 bases at V and 0 bases at J, with 9 bases between. The CDR3 DNA reads as TGTGCCAGCAGGGACAGAGACTCCTATAATTCACCCCTCCACTTT. Its protein product is CASRDRDSYNSPLHF.

This chain links TRBV13 with TRBJ1-2, with 7 bases lining up with TRBD1. Germline assignment: CDR1 PRHDT and CDR2 FYEKMQ (reference sequence). The V segment lost 5 bases and the J segment 5 bases; nucleotides outside the gene matches: 11. This CDR3 has 15 residues. The DNA of the CDR3 is TGTGCCAGCAGCCCACCGAGGGGGACAGCATATGGCTACACCTTC. Its protein product is CASSPPRGTAYGYTF.

This chain uses TRBV5-6 with TRBJ2-2, with 9 bases aligning to TRBD1. V lost 3 bases, J lost 6 bases, and 12 bases stayed unmatched. The CDR3 is 17 residues long. Germline V gene lookup returns CDR1 SGHDT and CDR2 YYEEEE. The CDR3 DNA reads as TGTGCCAGCAGCTCCTCGACGGGACAGGGAAGGGCCGGGGAGCTGTTTTTT. Translating gives CASSSSTGQGRAGELFF.

The V call is TRBV27, the J call TRBJ2-1; D might be TRBD1 or TRBD2, each matching 5 bases. V lost 2 bases and J 2 bases, leaving 10 bases between the germline ends. The CDR3 totals 15 residues. The germline gives CDR1 MNHEY, CDR2 SMNVEV (reference sequence). The CDR3 bases are TGTGCCAGCAGTTTAAGGGACGGTACCTACAATGAGCAGTTCTTC. Its protein product is CASSLRDGTYNEQFF.